The 10 T cell receptor beta chains in this list originate from one sample, sequenced in a study of blood T cell repertoires in COVID-19. Data came from immunoSEQ multiplex PCR; TCRdb stores just in-frame clones and leaves some out. Among tens of thousands of clones, roughly 90% were seen once, and the ten largest hold 14%. The sample taken for sequencing was peripheral blood. Receptor source: a woman aged 55 to 70 with active COVID-19.

V usage is TRBV21-1 and J usage is TRBJ2-7; the table names TRBD1, a call not compared with the DNA. TRBV21-1 is a listed pseudogene. The CDR3 spans 16 residues. The CDR3 DNA follows: TGTGCCAGCAGCAAAGGTGACCCGGGACAGGGGTACGAGCAGTACTTC. Its translation is CASSKGDPGQGYEQYF.

This clone is a singleton in its sample. The chain uses TRBV7-9 and TRBJ1-1, with D unclear. This CDR3 contains 14 residues. Germline V gene data show CDR1 as SEHNR and CDR2 as FQNEAQ (reference sequence). Deletions cut 6 bases from V and 1 base from J, with 12 bases between. The CDR3 sequence: CASREEPSNTEAFF. The CDR3 region has the DNA TGTGCCAGCAGAGAGGAACCCTCGAACACTGAAGCTTTCTTT.

V gene TRBV7-9 combines with J gene TRBJ2-1, with D possibly TRBD1 on 5 matching bases. Trimming took 8 bases from V and 8 from J, leaving 16 bases between them. The CDR3 extends over 13 amino acids. Germline CDR1 is SEHNR and CDR2 is FQNEAQ (reference sequence). The CDR3 region is CASVSAGLYEQFF. CDR3 in DNA: TGTGCCAGCGTCTCGGCAGGGCTCTATGAGCAGTTCTTC.

The chain is built from TRBV5-1 and TRBJ1-2; D perhaps matches TRBD1 (5 bases). CDR1 and CDR2 from the germline V gene are SGHRS and YFSETQ. The CDR3 has 14 amino acids. V lost 4 bases and J lost 2, with 12 bases in between. CDR3 sequence: CASSRGQHNYGYTF. The CDR3 DNA sequence: TGCGCCAGCAGCAGGGGCCAGCACAACTATGGCTACACCTTC.

The chain has TRBV5-4 and TRBJ1-6; TRBD1 agrees at 7 bases. The trim removed 0 bases at V and 6 bases at J, leaving 6 bases unmatched. This CDR3 spans 16 amino acids. CDR1 and CDR2 (germline): SGHNT, YYREEE (reference sequence). The CDR3 DNA sequence: TGTGCCAGCAGCTTGGAGGCGGGACAGCCTAATTCACCCCTCCACTTT. As protein: CASSLEAGQPNSPLHF.

The V call is TRBV7-9, the J call TRBJ2-7; TRBD1 matches at 7 bases. The CDR3 extends over 14 amino acids. Germline V gene data show CDR1 as SEHNR and CDR2 as FQNEAQ (reference sequence). With V trimmed by 5 bases and J by 5 bases, 9 bases remained unmatched. CDR3 sequence: CASSPRQGWHEQYF. CDR3 coding DNA: TGTGCCAGCAGCCCACGACAGGGTTGGCACGAGCAGTACTTC.

The CDR3 region is CASSSLDRAHNEQFF. The CDR3 DNA is TGTGCCAGCAGCTCCCTGGACAGGGCCCACAATGAGCAGTTCTTC. The V call is TRBV7-2, the J call TRBJ2-1; 8 nucleotides line up with TRBD1. Germline CDR1 SGHTA, CDR2 FQGNSA. The CDR3 loop spans 15 amino acids. The V segment lost 4 bases and the J segment 5 bases; nucleotides outside the gene matches: 7.

The J gene is TRBJ1-4, the V gene TRBV7-2; no clear D gene. Looked up from germline, CDR1 is SGHTA and CDR2 is FQGNSA. V was trimmed by 5 bases and J by 3 bases, leaving 4 bases between them. This CDR3 comprises 12 residues. The CDR3 region has the DNA TGTGCCAGCAGCGGCTCTAATGAAAAACTGTTTTTT. It specifies CASSGSNEKLFF.

V and J are TRBV29-1 and TRBJ1-1, with 9 positions matching TRBD1. The J segment lost 0 bases and the V segment lost 5 bases, leaving 10 bases of the junction unmatched. The germline V gene has CDR1 SQVTM and CDR2 ANQGSEA. There are 16 residues in the CDR3. As DNA, the CDR3 is TGCAGCGTTATTAGGGGACAGGGAAACATGAACACTGAAGCTTTCTTT. This sequence encodes CSVIRGQGNMNTEAFF.

V usage is TRBV2 and J usage is TRBJ2-2; no clear D. The V gene lost 6 bases and the J gene lost 1 base, with 9 bases spanning the gap. Germline assignment: CDR1 SNHLY and CDR2 FYNNEI. The length of the CDR3 is 14 residues. DNA of the CDR3: TGTGCCAGCAGAGACCGACAGAACACCGGGGAGCTGTTTTTT. As protein: CASRDRQNTGELFF.